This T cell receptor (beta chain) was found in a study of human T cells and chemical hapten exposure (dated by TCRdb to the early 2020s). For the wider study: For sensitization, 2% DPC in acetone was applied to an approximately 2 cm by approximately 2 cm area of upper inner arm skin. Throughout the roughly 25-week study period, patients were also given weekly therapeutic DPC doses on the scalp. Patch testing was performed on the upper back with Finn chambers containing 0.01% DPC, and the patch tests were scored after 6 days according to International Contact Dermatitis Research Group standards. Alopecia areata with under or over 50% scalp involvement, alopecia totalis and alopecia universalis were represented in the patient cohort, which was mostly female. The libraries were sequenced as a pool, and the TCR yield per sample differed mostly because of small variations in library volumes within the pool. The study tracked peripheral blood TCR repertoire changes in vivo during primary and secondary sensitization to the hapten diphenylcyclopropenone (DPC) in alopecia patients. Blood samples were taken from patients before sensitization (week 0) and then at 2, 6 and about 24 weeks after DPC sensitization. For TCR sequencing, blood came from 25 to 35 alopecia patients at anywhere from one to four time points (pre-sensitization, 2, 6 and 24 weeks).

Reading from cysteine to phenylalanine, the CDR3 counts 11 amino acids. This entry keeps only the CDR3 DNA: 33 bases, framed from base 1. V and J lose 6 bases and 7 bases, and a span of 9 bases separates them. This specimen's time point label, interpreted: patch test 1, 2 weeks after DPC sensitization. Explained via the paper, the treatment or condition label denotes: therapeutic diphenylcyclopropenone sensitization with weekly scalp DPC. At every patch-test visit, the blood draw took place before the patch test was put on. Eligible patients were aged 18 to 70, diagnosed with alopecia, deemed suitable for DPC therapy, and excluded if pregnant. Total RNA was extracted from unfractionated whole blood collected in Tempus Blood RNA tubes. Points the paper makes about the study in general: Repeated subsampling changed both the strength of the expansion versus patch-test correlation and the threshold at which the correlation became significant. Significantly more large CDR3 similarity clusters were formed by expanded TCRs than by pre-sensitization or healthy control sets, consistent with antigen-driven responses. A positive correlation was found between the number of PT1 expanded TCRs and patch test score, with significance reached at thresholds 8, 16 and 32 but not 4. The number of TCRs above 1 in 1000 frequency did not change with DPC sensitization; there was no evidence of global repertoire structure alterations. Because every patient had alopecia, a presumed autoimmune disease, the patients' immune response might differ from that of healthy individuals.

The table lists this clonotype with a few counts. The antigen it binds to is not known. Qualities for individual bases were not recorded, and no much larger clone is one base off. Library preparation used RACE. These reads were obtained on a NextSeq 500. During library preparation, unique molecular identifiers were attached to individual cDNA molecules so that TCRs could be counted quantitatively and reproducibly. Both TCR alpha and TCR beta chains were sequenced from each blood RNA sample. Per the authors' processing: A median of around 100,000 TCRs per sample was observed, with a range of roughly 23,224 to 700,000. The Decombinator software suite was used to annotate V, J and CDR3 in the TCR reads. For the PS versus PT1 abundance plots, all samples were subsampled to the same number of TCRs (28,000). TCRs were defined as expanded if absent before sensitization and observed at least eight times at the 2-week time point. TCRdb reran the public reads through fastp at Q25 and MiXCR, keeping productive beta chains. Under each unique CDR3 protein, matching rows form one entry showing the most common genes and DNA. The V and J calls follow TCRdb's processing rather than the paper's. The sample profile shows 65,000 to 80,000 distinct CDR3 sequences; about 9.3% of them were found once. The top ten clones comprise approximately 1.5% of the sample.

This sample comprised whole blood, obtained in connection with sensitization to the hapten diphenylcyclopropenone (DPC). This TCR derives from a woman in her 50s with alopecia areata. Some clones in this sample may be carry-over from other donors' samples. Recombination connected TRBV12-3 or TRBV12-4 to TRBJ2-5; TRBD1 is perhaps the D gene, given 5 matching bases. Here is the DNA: TGTGCCAGCAGGGAAGGGGTGACCCAGTACTTC. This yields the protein CASREGVTQYF.